The entry below gives a single T cell receptor (beta chain) sequence along with its context. The CDR3 runs 13 residues. Germline V CDR1 and CDR2: WNHNN, SYGVQD (reference sequence). V was pared by 1 base and J by 7 bases, with 11 bases between. The sample comes from a study of blood T cell repertoires in COVID-19. On the study more broadly: Spain, Italy and the United States supplied samples that represented acute and convalescent COVID-19.

Per the study methods: It was from reference gene primer amplification that nucleated cell counts were estimated. Repertoires were generated with immunoSEQ multiplex PCR, while TCRdb's copy carries only in-frame clones and drops some. D and trimming come from the DNA, and the V and J calls and clone size come from that table. The table includes about 210,000 clones, about 90% detected once. The sequence was obtained from a man aged 18 to 35 with active or convalescent COVID-19. The source material was peripheral blood. The genes are TRBV10-1 and TRBJ2-7; D is uncertain. The CDR3 bases are TGCGCCAGCAGTGAGTTCTTGACACGAGAGCAGTACTTC. Translated, it gives CASSEFLTREQYF.